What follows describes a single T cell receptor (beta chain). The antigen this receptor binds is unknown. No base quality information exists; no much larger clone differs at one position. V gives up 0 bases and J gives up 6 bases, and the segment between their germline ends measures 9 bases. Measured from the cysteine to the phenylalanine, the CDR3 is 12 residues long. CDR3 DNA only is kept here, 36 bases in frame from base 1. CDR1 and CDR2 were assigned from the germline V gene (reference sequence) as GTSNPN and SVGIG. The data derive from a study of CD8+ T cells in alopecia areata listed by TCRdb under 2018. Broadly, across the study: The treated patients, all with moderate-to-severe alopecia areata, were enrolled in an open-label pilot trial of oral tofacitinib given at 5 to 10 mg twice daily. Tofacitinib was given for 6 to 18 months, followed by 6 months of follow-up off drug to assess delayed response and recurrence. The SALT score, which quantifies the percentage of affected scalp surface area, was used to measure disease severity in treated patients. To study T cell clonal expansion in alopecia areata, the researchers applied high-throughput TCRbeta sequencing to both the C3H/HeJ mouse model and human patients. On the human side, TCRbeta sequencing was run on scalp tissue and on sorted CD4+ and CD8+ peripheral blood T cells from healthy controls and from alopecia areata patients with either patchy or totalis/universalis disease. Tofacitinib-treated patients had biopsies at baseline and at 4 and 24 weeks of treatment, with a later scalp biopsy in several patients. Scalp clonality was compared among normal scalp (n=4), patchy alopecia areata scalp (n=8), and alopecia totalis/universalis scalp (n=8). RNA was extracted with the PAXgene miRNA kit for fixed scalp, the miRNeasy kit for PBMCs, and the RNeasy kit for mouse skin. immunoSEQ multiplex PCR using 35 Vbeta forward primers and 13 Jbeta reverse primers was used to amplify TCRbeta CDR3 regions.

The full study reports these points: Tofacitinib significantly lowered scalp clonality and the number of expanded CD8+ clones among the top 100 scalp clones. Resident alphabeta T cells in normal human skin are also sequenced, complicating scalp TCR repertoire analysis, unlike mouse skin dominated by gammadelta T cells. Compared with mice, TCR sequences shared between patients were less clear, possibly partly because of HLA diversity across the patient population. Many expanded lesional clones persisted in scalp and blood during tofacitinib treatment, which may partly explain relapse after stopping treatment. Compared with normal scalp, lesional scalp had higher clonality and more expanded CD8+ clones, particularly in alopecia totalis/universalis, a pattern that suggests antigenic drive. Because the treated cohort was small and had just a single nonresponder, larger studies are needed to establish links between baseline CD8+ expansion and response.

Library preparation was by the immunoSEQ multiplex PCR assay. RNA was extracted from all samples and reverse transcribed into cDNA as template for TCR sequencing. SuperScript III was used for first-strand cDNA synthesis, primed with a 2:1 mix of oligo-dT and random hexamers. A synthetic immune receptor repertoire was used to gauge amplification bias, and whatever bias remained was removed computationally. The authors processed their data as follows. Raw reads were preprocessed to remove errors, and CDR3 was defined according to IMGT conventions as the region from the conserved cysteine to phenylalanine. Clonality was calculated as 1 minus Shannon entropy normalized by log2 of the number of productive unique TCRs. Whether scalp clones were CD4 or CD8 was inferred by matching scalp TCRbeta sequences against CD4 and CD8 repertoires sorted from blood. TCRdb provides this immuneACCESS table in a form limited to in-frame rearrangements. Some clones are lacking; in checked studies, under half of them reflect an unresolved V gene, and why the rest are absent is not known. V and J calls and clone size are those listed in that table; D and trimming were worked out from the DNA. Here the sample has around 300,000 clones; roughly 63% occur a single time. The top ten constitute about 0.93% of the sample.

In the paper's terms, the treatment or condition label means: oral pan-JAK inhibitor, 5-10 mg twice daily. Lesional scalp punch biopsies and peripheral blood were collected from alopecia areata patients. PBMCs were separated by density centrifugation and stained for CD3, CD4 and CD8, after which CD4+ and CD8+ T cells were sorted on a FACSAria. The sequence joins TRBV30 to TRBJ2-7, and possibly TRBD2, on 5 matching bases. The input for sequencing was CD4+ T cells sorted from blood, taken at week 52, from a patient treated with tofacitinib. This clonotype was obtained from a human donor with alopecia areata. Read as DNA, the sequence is TGTGCCTGGAGTGTAAGAGGGTCCGAGCAGTACTTC. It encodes CAWSVRGSEQYF.